These 27 T cell receptor beta chains were sequenced from one sample in a study of T cells in pancreatic ductal adenocarcinoma. Produced via immunoSEQ multiplex PCR; TCRdb's table is partial and in-frame only. The sample lists roughly 100,000 clones, about 95% occurring once. Surgery without prior neoadjuvant therapy was the treatment of the selected pancreatic ductal adenocarcinoma patients. The sequencing input was PBMCs. The receptors derive from a human donor with pancreatic ductal adenocarcinoma.

The chain couples TRBV27 to TRBJ2-3; D gene ambiguous. The ends were cut back, 4 bases at V and 4 bases at J, with 6 bases in the middle. The CDR3 runs to 12 residues. Germline V gene data show CDR1 as MNHEY and CDR2 as SMNVEV (reference sequence). The CDR3 here is CASSSQADTQYF. The CDR3 nucleotides read TGTGCCAGCAGTTCCCAGGCAGATACGCAGTATTTT.

This clone occurred once. V usage is TRBV7-3 and J usage is TRBJ2-3; TRBD1 might be the D (6 bases). Germline CDR1 is SGHTA and CDR2 is FQGTGA. There are 16 residues in the CDR3. Trimming removed 4 bases at V and 0 bases at J, with 14 bases between. The CDR3 sequence: CASSSGTSRSTDTQYF. The DNA for the CDR3 is TGTGCCAGCAGCTCCGGGACATCGAGAAGCACAGATACGCAGTATTTT.

This chain links TRBV7-3 with TRBJ2-3; no firm D call. Germline CDR1 is SGHTA and CDR2 is FQGTGA. CDR3 size: 13 residues. The V end was cut by 5 bases, the J end by 2 bases, with 8 bases between. The CDR3 nucleotides read TGTGCCAGCAGCGCCTATTCCACAGATACGCAGTATTTT. Its translation is CASSAYSTDTQYF. The full variable domain, its missing parts supplied by reference TRBV7-3 and TRBJ2-3, is GAGVSQTPSNKVTEKGKYVELRCDPISGHTALYWYRQSLGQGPEFLIYFQGTGAADDSGLPNDRFFAVRPEGSVSTLKIQRTERGDSAVYLCASSAYSTDTQYFGPGTRLTVL.

V and J are TRBV11-2 and TRBJ2-3; TRBD2 matches 12 bases. CDR1 and CDR2 from the germline V gene are SGHAT and FQNNGV. After removal of 4 bases from V and 1 base from J, the junction contained 3 bases not matched to a gene. This CDR3 is 16 amino acids long. The chain's CDR3 is CASSSRLAGGTDTQYF. Here the CDR3 DNA reads TGTGCCAGCAGCTCCAGACTAGCGGGAGGCACAGATACGCAGTATTTT.

This chain links TRBV6-5 with TRBJ2-3; a possible D gene is TRBD1 (5 bases). V was trimmed by 6 bases and J by 4 bases, leaving 11 bases between them. Germline V gives CDR1 MNHEY, CDR2 SVGAGI. The CDR3 loop spans 13 amino acids. CDR3 DNA: TGTGCCAGCAGAACCCAAGGGGCAGATACGCAGTATTTT. Translating gives CASRTQGADTQYF.

This clone was recorded once. V gene TRBV5-6 combines with J gene TRBJ2-7; D is perhaps TRBD2 (5 bases). The germline CDR1 and CDR2 sequences are SGHDT and YYEEEE. Between the trimmed V and J ends, which lost 0 bases and 0 bases, there was a span of 7 bases. The CDR3 is made up of 14 amino acids. The CDR3 coding sequence is TGTGCCAGCAGCTTGGTGGGGAGCTCCTACGAGCAGTACTTC. It encodes CASSLVGSSYEQYF.

The chain combines TRBV19 with TRBJ1-5; D is possibly TRBD1 (5 bases). Germline CDR1 reads LNHDA; CDR2 reads SQIVND (reference sequence). Trimming stripped 8 bases from V and 5 bases from J, with 7 bases between. The CDR3 spans 11 residues. The DNA for the CDR3 is TGTGCCAGTGGAGGGGATCAGCCCCAGCATTTT. Translation gives CASGGDQPQHF.

The chain has TRBV11-3 and TRBJ2-7; 9 positions match TRBD2. The CDR3 covers 15 residues. Germline V gives CDR1 SGHNT, CDR2 YENEEA. V dropped 5 bases and J dropped 5; count of bases not matched to a gene: 10. CDR3 sequence: CASSGTGTSFDEQYF. In DNA form, the CDR3 reads TGTGCCAGCAGCGGAACCGGGACTAGCTTTGACGAGCAGTACTTC. The entire variable domain, with the rest obtained from reference TRBV11-3 and TRBJ2-7, is as follows: EAGVVQSPRYKIIEKKQPVAFWCNPISGHNTLYWYLQNLGQGPELLIRYENEEAVDDSQLPKDRFSAERLKGVDSTLKIQPAELGDSAVYLCASSGTGTSFDEQYFGPGTRLTVT.

V gene TRBV5-1 combines with J gene TRBJ2-5; 8 bases are shared with TRBD2. Germline assignment: CDR1 SGHRS and CDR2 YFSETQ. The CDR3 contains 16 residues. V lost 3 bases to trimming and J lost 6 bases; unmatched junction nucleotides: 13. CDR3 loop: CASSSSTAGGGKTQYF. Written as DNA, the CDR3 is TGCGCCAGCAGCTCCTCGACCGCGGGAGGCGGAAAGACCCAGTACTTC.

The chain joins TRBV5-1 to TRBJ2-1; perhaps TRBD1 as D (6 bases). Looked up from germline, CDR1 is SGHRS and CDR2 is YFSETQ. V was clipped by 4 bases and J by 8 bases, with 16 bases between them. The CDR3 is 14 residues long. The CDR3 reads CASSEQGRLDEQFF. DNA of the CDR3: TGCGCCAGCAGCGAACAGGGAAGGTTGGATGAGCAGTTCTTC.

This sequence joins TRBV7-3 and TRBJ2-3; D perhaps matches TRBD2 (5 bases). V shed 2 bases and J shed 4 bases, with 16 bases lying between them. This CDR3 is 16 amino acids long. The germline CDR1 and CDR2 sequences are SGHTA and FQGTGA. The chain's CDR3 is CASSLGAGLYSDTQYF. The CDR3 nucleotides read TGTGCCAGCAGCTTAGGTGCGGGTTTATACTCAGATACGCAGTATTTT.

This sequence joins TRBV2 and TRBJ1-2, with a possible D match to TRBD1 (5 bases). The CDR3 loop spans 17 amino acids. Germline V gene data show CDR1 as SNHLY and CDR2 as FYNNEI. V was shortened by 6 bases and J by 0 bases, with 20 bases between the two germline ends. CDR3 nucleotides: TGTGCCAGCAGGGGGGGTGCGACACAGACTGCTAACTATGGCTACACCTTC. Protein product: CASRGGATQTANYGYTF. Variable domain in full (rest from reference TRBV2 and TRBJ1-2): EPEVTQTPSHQVTQMGQEVILRCVPISNHLYFYWYRQILGQKVEFLVSFYNNEISEKSEIFDDQFSVERPDGSNFTLKIRSTKLEDSAMYFCASRGGATQTANYGYTFGSGTRLTVV.

V and J are TRBV20-1 and TRBJ2-1, with D tentatively TRBD1 (5 bases). V was trimmed by 0 bases and J by 10 bases, leaving 7 bases between them. The CDR3 totals 11 residues. From germline, CDR1 is DFQATT and CDR2 SNEGSKA (reference sequence). CDR3 in amino acids: CSARDWGEQFF. In nucleotides, the CDR3 is TGCAGTGCTAGAGATTGGGGCGAGCAGTTCTTC.

The V gene is TRBV5-6, the J gene TRBJ2-1, with 13 bases matching TRBD2. The CDR3 loop spans 17 amino acids. J gave up 7 bases and V 5 bases, and 12 bases lay outside the gene matches. CDR1 and CDR2 from the germline V gene are SGHDT and YYEEEE. CDR3: CASSTSTGLAGVNEQFF. The CDR3 coding sequence is TGTGCCAGCAGTACTAGTACCGGACTAGCGGGAGTGAATGAGCAGTTCTTC. Full variable domain (remainder filled in from reference TRBV5-6 and TRBJ2-1): DAGVTQSPTHLIKTRGQQVTLRCSPKSGHDTVSWYQQALGQGPQFIFQYYEEEERQRGNFPDRFSGHQFPNYSSELNVNALLLGDSALYLCASSTSTGLAGVNEQFFGPGTRLTVL.

The chain uses TRBV6-5 and TRBJ2-7; TRBD1 agrees at 8 bases. With V trimmed by 5 bases and J by 2 bases, 5 bases remained unmatched. The germline V gene encodes CDR1 MNHEY and CDR2 SVGAGI. CDR3 length equals 14 residues. This chain's CDR3 is CASSTGQGPYEQYF. The CDR3 nucleotides are TGTGCCAGCAGTACCGGACAGGGCCCCTACGAGCAGTACTTC.

The rearrangement uses TRBV5-4 and TRBJ2-1; a weak D match, TRBD1 (5 bases). CDR1 and CDR2 from the germline V gene are SGHNT and YYREEE (reference sequence). The V end was cut by 5 bases, the J end by 6 bases, with 18 bases between. The CDR3 totals 15 residues. The CDR3 region has the DNA TGTGCCAGCAGGCATTGGGCAGGGTTTAGCAATGAGCAGTTCTTC. It yields the protein CASRHWAGFSNEQFF.

The rearrangement joins TRBV4-2 to TRBJ2-1, with no clear D. The CDR3 is made up of 15 amino acids. Trimming stripped 4 bases from V and 0 bases from J, with 10 bases between. Germline CDR1 is LGHNA and CDR2 is YNFKEQ. DNA of the CDR3: TGTGCCAGCAGCCTACAGACAAACTCCTACAATGAGCAGTTCTTC. Amino acids: CASSLQTNSYNEQFF.

The CDR3: CASSLDNYEQYF. CDR3 DNA: TGCGCCAGCAGCTTGGACAACTACGAGCAGTACTTC. The chain joins TRBV5-1 to TRBJ2-7, with D unresolved. Germline CDR1 is SGHRS and CDR2 is YFSETQ. The length of the CDR3 is 12 residues. Trimming took 0 bases from V and 3 from J, leaving 4 bases between them.

The chain couples TRBV6-5 to TRBJ1-2; 11 bases agree with TRBD1. Unmatched junction bases numbered 13, after V lost 8 bases and J lost 8 bases. CDR3 length: 15 residues. CDR1 and CDR2 (germline): MNHEY, SVGAGI. The CDR3 here is CASGGTGGIAYGYTF. For the CDR3, the DNA is TGTGCCAGCGGGGGGACAGGGGGGATTGCCTACGGCTACACCTTC.

This chain uses TRBV30 with TRBJ2-7, with no clear D. CDR1 is GTSNPN, CDR2 SVGIG, per germline (reference sequence). CDR3 length: 14 residues. Deletions cut 6 bases from V and 1 base from J, with 16 bases between. The CDR3 DNA sequence: TGTGCCTGCGGAGTCGCTTACTCTTCCTACGAGCAGTACTTC. This codes for CACGVAYSSYEQYF.

J is TRBJ2-7 and V is TRBV18; a weak D match, TRBD2 (7 bases). V lost 3 bases and J 5 bases, leaving 11 bases between the germline ends. CDR3 length equals 13 residues. Germline assignment: CDR1 KGHSH and CDR2 LQKENI. The CDR3 sequence is CASSPGGQDEQYF. The CDR3 DNA reads as TGTGCCAGCTCACCCGGGGGGCAGGACGAGCAGTACTTC.

The chain combines TRBV7-2 with TRBJ1-5; D gene unclear. CDR3 length equals 11 residues. CDR1 and CDR2 from the germline V gene are SGHTA and FQGNSA. The V end lost 5 bases, the J end lost 5 bases, and 4 bases lay between the germline ends. The CDR3 nucleotides are TGTGCCAGCAGCCAGGATCAGCCCCAGCATTTT. Translating gives CASSQDQPQHF.

The CDR3 loop is CAISGPLSGGHHYEQYF. Written as DNA, the CDR3 is TGTGCCATCAGTGGGCCCCTTAGCGGGGGGCATCACTACGAGCAGTACTTC. This chain connects TRBV10-3 to TRBJ2-7, with 10 positions matching TRBD2. From germline, CDR1 is ENHRY and CDR2 SYGVKD. Trimming took 4 bases from V and 3 from J; bases not matched to a gene: 12. CDR3 length: 17 amino acids.

The rearrangement uses TRBV5-4 and TRBJ2-3; 7 bases match TRBD1. Germline CDR1 and CDR2: SGHNT and YYREEE (reference sequence). The CDR3 is made up of 14 amino acids. V dropped 3 bases and J dropped 2; count of bases not matched to a gene: 3. The CDR3 region is CASSSQGTTDTQYF. DNA of the CDR3: TGTGCCAGCAGCTCACAGGGGACCACAGATACGCAGTATTTT.

This chain connects TRBV6-5 to TRBJ2-7; no clear D gene. CDR1 is MNHEY, CDR2 SVGAGI, per germline. This CDR3 has 11 amino acids. Deletions cut 7 bases from V and 3 bases from J, with 7 bases between. In nucleotides, the CDR3 is TGTGCCAGCACACAGTACTACGAGCAGTACTTC. It translates to CASTQYYEQYF.

The V gene is TRBV5-1, the J gene TRBJ2-3, with TRBD2 identical over 7 bases. CDR3 length: 15 amino acids. V lost 0 bases, J lost 6 bases, and 7 bases stayed unmatched. Germline V CDR1 and CDR2: SGHRS, YFSETQ. DNA of the CDR3: TGCGCCAGCAGCTTGGAGGGAGGGGTTGGTGATACGCAGTATTTT. This translates into CASSLEGGVGDTQYF.

This sequence joins TRBV5-1 and TRBJ1-2; 10 bases fit TRBD1. The junction had 12 bases not matched to a gene; V was cut back by 1 base and J by 6 bases. The CDR3 length is 17 residues. Germline CDR1 SGHRS, CDR2 YFSETQ. This CDR3 reads CASSLLGGTGASDGYTF. The CDR3 nucleotides read TGCGCCAGCAGCTTGTTGGGGGGGACAGGGGCCTCTGATGGCTACACCTTC. The variable domain in full, completed from reference TRBV5-1 and TRBJ1-2, reads KAGVTQTPRYLIKTRGQQVTLSCSPISGHRSVSWYQQTPGQGLQFLFEYFSETQRNKGNFPGRFSGRQFSNSRSEMNVSTLELGDSALYLCASSLLGGTGASDGYTFGSGTRLTVV.